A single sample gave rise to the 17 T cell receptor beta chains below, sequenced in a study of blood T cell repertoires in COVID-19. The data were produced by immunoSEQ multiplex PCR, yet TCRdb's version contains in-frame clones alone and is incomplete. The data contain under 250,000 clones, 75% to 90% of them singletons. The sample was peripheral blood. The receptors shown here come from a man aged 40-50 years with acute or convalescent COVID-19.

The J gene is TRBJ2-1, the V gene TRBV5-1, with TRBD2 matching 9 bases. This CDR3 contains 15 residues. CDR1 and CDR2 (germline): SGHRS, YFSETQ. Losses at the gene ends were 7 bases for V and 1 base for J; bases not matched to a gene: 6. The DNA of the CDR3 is TGCGCCAGCGCCCCTAGCGGGGATTCCTACAATGAGCAGTTCTTC. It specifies CASAPSGDSYNEQFF.

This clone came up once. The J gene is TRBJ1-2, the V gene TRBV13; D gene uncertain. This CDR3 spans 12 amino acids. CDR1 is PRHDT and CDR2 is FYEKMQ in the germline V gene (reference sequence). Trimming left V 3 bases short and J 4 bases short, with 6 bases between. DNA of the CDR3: TGTGCCAGCAGCTTCTTATCCTATGGCTACACCTTC. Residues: CASSFLSYGYTF.

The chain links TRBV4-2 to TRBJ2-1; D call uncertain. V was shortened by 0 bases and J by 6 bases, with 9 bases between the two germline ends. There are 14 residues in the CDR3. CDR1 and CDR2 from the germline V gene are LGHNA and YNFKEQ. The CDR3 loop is CASSQEPTLNEQFF. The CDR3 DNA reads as TGTGCCAGCAGCCAAGAGCCGACTCTCAATGAGCAGTTCTTC.

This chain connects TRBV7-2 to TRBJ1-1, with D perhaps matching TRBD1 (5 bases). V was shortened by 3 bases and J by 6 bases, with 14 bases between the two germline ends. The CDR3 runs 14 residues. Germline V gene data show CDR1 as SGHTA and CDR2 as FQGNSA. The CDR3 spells CASSFLQGYSEAFF. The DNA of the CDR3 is TGTGCCAGCAGCTTTCTTCAGGGCTACTCTGAAGCTTTCTTT.

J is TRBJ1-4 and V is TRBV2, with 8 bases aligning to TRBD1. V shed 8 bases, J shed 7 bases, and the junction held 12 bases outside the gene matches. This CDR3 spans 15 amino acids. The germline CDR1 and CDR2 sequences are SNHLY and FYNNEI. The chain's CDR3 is CASHLPGQESEKLFF. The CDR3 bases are TGTGCCAGCCACCTACCGGGACAGGAGAGTGAAAAACTGTTTTTT.

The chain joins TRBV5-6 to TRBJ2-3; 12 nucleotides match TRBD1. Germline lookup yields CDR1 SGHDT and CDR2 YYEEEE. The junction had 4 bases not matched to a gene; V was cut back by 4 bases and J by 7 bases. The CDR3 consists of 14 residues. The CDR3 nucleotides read TGTGCCAGCAGCCTGGGACAGGGGGCTTATACGCAGTATTTT. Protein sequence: CASSLGQGAYTQYF.

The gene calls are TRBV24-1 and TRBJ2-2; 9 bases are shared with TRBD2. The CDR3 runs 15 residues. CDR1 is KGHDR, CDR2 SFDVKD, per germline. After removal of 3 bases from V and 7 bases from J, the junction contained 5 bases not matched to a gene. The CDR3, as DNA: TGTGCCACCAGTGATGCCGGGACTAGCTTCGGGGAGCTGTTTTTT. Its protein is CATSDAGTSFGELFF.

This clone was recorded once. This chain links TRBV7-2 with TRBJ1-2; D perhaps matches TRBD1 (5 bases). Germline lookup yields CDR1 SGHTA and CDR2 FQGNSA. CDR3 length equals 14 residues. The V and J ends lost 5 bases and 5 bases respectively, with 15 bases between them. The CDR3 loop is CASSRGGGEYGYTF. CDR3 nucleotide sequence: TGTGCCAGCAGCCGCGGCGGGGGGGAATATGGCTACACCTTC.

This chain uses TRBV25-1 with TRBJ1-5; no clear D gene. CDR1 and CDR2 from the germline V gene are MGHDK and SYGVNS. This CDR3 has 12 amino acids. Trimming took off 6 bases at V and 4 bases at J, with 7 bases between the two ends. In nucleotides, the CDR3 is TGTGCCAGCAGAGGAGGGAATCAGCCCCAGCATTTT. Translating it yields CASRGGNQPQHF.

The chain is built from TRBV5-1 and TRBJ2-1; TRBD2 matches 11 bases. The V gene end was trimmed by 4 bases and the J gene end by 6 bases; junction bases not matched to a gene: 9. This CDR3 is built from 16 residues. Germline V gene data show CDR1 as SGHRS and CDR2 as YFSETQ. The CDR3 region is CASSRGPTSGINEQFF. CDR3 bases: TGCGCCAGCAGCCGGGGACCGACTAGCGGGATCAATGAGCAGTTCTTC.

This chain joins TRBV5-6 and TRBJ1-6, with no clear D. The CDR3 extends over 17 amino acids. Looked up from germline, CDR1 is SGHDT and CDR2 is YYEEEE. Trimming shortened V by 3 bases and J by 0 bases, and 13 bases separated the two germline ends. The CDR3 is CASSSTGPSSYNSPLHF. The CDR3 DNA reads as TGTGCCAGCAGCTCGACTGGTCCAAGCTCCTATAATTCACCCCTCCACTTT.

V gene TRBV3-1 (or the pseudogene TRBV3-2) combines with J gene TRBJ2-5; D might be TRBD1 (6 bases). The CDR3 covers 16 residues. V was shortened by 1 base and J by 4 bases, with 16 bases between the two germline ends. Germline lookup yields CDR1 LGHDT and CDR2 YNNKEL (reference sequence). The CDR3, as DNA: TGTGCCAGCAGCCAAGGCAACAGGGTTGCCGGAGAGACCCAGTACTTC. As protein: CASSQGNRVAGETQYF.

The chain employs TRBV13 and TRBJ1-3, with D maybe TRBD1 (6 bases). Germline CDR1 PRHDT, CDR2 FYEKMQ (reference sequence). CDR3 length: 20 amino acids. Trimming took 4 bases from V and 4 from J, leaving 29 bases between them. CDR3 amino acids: CASSSPTYSGTRSGGNTIYF. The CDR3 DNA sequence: TGTGCCAGCAGCTCCCCTACTTACTCCGGGACACGGTCCGGAGGAAACACCATATATTTT.

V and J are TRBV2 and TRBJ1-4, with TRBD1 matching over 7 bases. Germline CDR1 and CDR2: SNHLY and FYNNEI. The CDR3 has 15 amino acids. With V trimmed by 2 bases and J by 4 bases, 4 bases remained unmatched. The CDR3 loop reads CASSELQGRNEKLFF. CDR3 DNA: TGTGCCAGCAGTGAACTACAGGGGCGTAATGAAAAACTGTTTTTT. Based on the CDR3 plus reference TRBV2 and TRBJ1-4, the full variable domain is EPEVTQTPSHQVTQMGQEVILRCVPISNHLYFYWYRQILGQKVEFLVSFYNNEISEKSEIFDDQFSVERPDGSNFTLKIRSTKLEDSAMYFCASSELQGRNEKLFFGSGTQLSVL.

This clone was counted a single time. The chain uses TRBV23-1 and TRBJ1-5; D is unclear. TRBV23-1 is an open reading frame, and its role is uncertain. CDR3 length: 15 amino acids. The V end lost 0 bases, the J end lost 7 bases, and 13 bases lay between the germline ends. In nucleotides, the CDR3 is TGCGCCAGCAGTCAATCGACCAGGCCGGGGCAGCCCCAGCATTTT. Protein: CASSQSTRPGQPQHF.

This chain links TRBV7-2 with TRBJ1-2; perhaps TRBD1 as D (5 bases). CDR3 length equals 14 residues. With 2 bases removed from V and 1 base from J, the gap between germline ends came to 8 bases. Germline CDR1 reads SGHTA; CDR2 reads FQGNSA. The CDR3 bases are TGTGCCAGCAGCTTATGGGGACTTAACTATGGCTACACCTTC. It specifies CASSLWGLNYGYTF. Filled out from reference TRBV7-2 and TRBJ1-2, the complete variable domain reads GAGVSQSPSNKVTEKGKDVELRCDPISGHTALYWYRQSLGQGLEFLIYFQGNSAPDKSGLPSDRFSAERTGGSVSTLTIQRTQQEDSAVYLCASSLWGLNYGYTFGSGTRLTVV.

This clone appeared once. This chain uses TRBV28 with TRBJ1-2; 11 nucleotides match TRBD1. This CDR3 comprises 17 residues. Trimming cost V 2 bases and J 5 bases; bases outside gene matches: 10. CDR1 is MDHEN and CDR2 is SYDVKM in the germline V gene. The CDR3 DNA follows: TGTGCCAGCAGTTTAGAATGGGGACAGGGGGTTTCATATGGCTACACCTTC. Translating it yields CASSLEWGQGVSYGYTF.